The sequence of this T cell receptor beta chain was determined in a study of blood T cell repertoires in COVID-19. Study summary: Researchers got acute and convalescent COVID-19 samples from the United States, Italy and Spain.

Trimming took 5 bases from V and 4 from J, leaving 14 bases between them. This CDR3 has 15 amino acids. Germline V gene sequence: CDR1 SGHVS, CDR2 FQNEAQ. TCRdb keeps only in-frame clones here, not all; method: immunoSEQ multiplex PCR. The sample has 88,000 or so clones, approximately 90% seen once; the top ten hold 1% to 1.5%. The chain recombines TRBV7-8 with TRBJ2-2, with D perhaps matching TRBD1 (5 bases). Sequenced material: PBMCs or T cells enriched from blood (not recorded which). The clonotype comes from a woman aged 45-65 years with acute COVID-19. The DNA of the CDR3 is TGTGCCAGCAGCATGGGAACAGGTGGCACCGGGGAGCTGTTTTTT. Its protein product is CASSMGTGGTGELFF.